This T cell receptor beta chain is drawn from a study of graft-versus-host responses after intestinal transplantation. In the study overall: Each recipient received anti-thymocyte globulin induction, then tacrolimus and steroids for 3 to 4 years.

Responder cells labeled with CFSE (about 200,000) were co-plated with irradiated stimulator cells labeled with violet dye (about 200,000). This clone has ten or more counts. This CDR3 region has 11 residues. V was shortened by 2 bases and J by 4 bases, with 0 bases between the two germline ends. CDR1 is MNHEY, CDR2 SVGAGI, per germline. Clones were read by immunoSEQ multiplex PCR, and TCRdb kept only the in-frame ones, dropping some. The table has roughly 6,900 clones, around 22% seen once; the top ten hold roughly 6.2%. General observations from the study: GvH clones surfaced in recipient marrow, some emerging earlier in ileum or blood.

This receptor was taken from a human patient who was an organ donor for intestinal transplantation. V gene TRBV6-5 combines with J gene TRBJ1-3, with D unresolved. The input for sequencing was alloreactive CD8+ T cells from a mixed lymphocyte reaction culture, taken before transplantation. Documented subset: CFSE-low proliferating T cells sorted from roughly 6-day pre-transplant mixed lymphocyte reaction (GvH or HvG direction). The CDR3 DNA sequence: TGTGCCAGCAGTTACGGAAACACCATATATTTT. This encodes CASSYGNTIYF.